This paragraph reports one T cell receptor (beta chain). Its target is unknown. Sequencing used immunoSEQ multiplex PCR; TCRdb keeps in-frame clones, though not all of them. The sample lists some 64,000 clones, roughly 90% occurring once. The data are from a study of OX40 agonist ivuxolimab in advanced cancers. Study as a whole: Dose-escalation patients had hepatocellular carcinoma, melanoma, renal cell or head and neck cancer.

Trimming took off 3 bases at V and 7 bases at J, with 10 bases between the two ends. The CDR3 loop spans 13 amino acids. The germline V gene encodes CDR1 LNHDA and CDR2 SQIVND (reference sequence). General observations from the study: Doses of 0.1 to 3.0 mg/kg were accompanied by clonal expansion of CD4+ and CD8+ blood T cells by week 6. The authors did not determine the antigen specificity of the expanded peripheral T cells. Relative to CD4+ cells, CD8+ T cells on average had more expanded clones.

The specimen comprised CD4+ or CD8+ T cells sorted from blood, sampled in a trial of the OX40 agonist ivuxolimab. This sequence originates from an adult with an advanced solid tumor such as melanoma, head and neck, liver or kidney cancer. This chain uses TRBV19 with TRBJ1-5; no clear D. The DNA of the CDR3 is TGTGCCAGTAGTATTGTTGACGGACAGCCCCAGCATTTT. It encodes CASSIVDGQPQHF.